The rows below give T cell receptor beta chains drawn from one sample of a study of control samples from healthy donors and cancer patients. Using immunoSEQ multiplex PCR, the repertoire was profiled, and TCRdb retains in-frame clones only, with some absent. The table has 50,000 or so clones, nearly 95% seen once. Sample: PBMCs. These receptors all come from a woman aged 50 to 65 with head and neck cancer. The CDR3 runs from the conserved cysteine through the conserved F or W.

j_call: TRBJ2-7
v_call: TRBV28
cdr3_aa: CASSPRRLGDAYEQYF

j_call: TRBJ2-1
v_call: TRBV30
cdr3_aa: CAWSVKRLSYNEQFF

j_call: TRBJ1-5
v_call: TRBV2
cdr3_aa: CASTGTGPWQPQHF

j_call: TRBJ2-3
v_call: TRBV27
cdr3_aa: CASSLQRTGPTDTQYF

j_call: TRBJ2-1
v_call: TRBV28
cdr3_aa: CASSTRTSVSSYNEQFF

j_call: TRBJ2-3
v_call: TRBV11-2
cdr3_aa: CASSWLAGGLYTDTQYF

j_call: TRBJ1-5
v_call: TRBV6-5
cdr3_aa: CASSRQGSNQPQHF

j_call: TRBJ2-7
v_call: TRBV27
cdr3_aa: CASSLSGSYEQYF

j_call: TRBJ2-1
v_call: TRBV13
cdr3_aa: CASSTRFSYNEQFF

j_call: TRBJ2-1
v_call: TRBV6-9
cdr3_aa: CASSYSKGTEKLGEQFF

j_call: TRBJ2-7
v_call: TRBV5-4
cdr3_aa: CASSLGEGLAGGPMYF

j_call: TRBJ1-5
v_call: TRBV18
cdr3_aa: CASSPDRVGQPQHF

j_call: TRBJ2-3
v_call: TRBV7-6
cdr3_aa: CASSFGISTDTQYF

j_call: TRBJ2-7
v_call: TRBV6-2/TRBV6-3
cdr3_aa: CASSTPDRGSNEQYF

j_call: TRBJ1-3
v_call: TRBV6-4
cdr3_aa: CARTGDLSSGNTIYF

j_call: TRBJ1-4
v_call: TRBV6-6
cdr3_aa: CASSYEDAGANEKLFF

j_call: TRBJ2-1
v_call: TRBV19
cdr3_aa: CARPQGLAGRYEQFF

j_call: TRBJ2-3
v_call: TRBV3-1/TRBV3-2
cdr3_aa: CASSQDGNLADTQYF

j_call: TRBJ2-1
v_call: TRBV18
cdr3_aa: CASSPVIIAGGGSYNEQFF

j_call: TRBJ2-2
v_call: TRBV11-3
cdr3_aa: CASSLTANTGELFF

j_call: TRBJ1-3
v_call: TRBV6-1
cdr3_aa: CASSEQALSGNTIYF

j_call: TRBJ2-1
v_call: TRBV11-2
cdr3_aa: CASSLDTSVHTYNEQFF

j_call: TRBJ1-5
v_call: TRBV6-1
cdr3_aa: CASSEVAGYSNQPQHF

j_call: TRBJ2-1
v_call: TRBV27
cdr3_aa: CASSGNRRGVNNEQFF

j_call: TRBJ2-1
v_call: TRBV28
cdr3_aa: CASSPTSGALGNEQFF

j_call: TRBJ2-7
v_call: TRBV3-1/TRBV3-2
cdr3_aa: CASRLSGTGNYEQYF

j_call: TRBJ1-3
v_call: TRBV12-3/TRBV12-4
cdr3_aa: CASGISSGNTIYF

j_call: TRBJ2-3
v_call: TRBV4-2
cdr3_aa: CASSQATSGGADTQYF

j_call: TRBJ2-1
v_call: TRBV21-1
cdr3_aa: CAGLSSYNEQFF

j_call: TRBJ1-4
v_call: TRBV28
cdr3_aa: CASPDRELF

j_call: TRBJ2-7
v_call: TRBV12-3/TRBV12-4
cdr3_aa: CASSLGQGDDQYF

j_call: TRBJ1-2
v_call: TRBV24-1
cdr3_aa: CATRTANYGYTF

j_call: TRBJ1-5
v_call: TRBV19
cdr3_aa: CASKDGFSNQPQHF

j_call: TRBJ2-1
v_call: TRBV9
cdr3_aa: CASSVAGEYNEQFF

j_call: TRBJ1-2
v_call: TRBV5-4
cdr3_aa: CASRLDRGDHGYTF

j_call: TRBJ2-7
v_call: TRBV7-3
cdr3_aa: CASSLTGTIGDEQYF

j_call: TRBJ2-5
v_call: TRBV3-1/TRBV3-2
cdr3_aa: CASSLGLVQETQYF

j_call: TRBJ2-1
v_call: TRBV30
cdr3_aa: CAWSVLYNEQFF

j_call: TRBJ2-2
v_call: TRBV7-3
cdr3_aa: CASSPGAGAITGELFF

j_call: TRBJ2-7
v_call: TRBV7-9
cdr3_aa: CASTGTPSYEQYF

j_call: TRBJ2-4
v_call: TRBV2
cdr3_aa: CASSEGTVRLAKNIQYF

j_call: TRBJ1-6
v_call: TRBV11-2
cdr3_aa: CASSVRQGVNSPLHF

j_call: TRBJ2-7
v_call: TRBV27
cdr3_aa: CASSLSRGTLSF

j_call: TRBJ2-1
v_call: TRBV12-3/TRBV12-4
cdr3_aa: CASSLGGKEQFF

j_call: TRBJ1-3
v_call: TRBV7-8
cdr3_aa: CASSPVTGWGNTIYF

j_call: TRBJ2-1
v_call: TRBV3-1/TRBV3-2
cdr3_aa: CASSQDWAPYNEQFF

j_call: TRBJ1-6
v_call: TRBV10-1
cdr3_aa: CASSPDRFGSPLHF

j_call: TRBJ2-1
v_call: TRBV10-3
cdr3_aa: CAISGQGRYNEQFF

j_call: TRBJ2-3
v_call: TRBV7-3
cdr3_aa: CASSLLGRAGDTQYF

j_call: TRBJ1-4
v_call: TRBV2
cdr3_aa: CASSEIGQRGEKLFF

j_call: TRBJ2-1
v_call: TRBV7-2
cdr3_aa: CASSLAYGGPRYNEQFF

j_call: TRBJ2-2
v_call: TRBV7-2
cdr3_aa: CASSLVAGGRIGELFF

j_call: TRBJ1-5
v_call: TRBV6-4
cdr3_aa: CASTNRANNQPQHF

j_call: TRBJ1-2
v_call: TRBV2
cdr3_aa: CASSVGRVDSYTF

j_call: TRBJ2-3
v_call: TRBV19
cdr3_aa: CASRDRTSGTDTQYF